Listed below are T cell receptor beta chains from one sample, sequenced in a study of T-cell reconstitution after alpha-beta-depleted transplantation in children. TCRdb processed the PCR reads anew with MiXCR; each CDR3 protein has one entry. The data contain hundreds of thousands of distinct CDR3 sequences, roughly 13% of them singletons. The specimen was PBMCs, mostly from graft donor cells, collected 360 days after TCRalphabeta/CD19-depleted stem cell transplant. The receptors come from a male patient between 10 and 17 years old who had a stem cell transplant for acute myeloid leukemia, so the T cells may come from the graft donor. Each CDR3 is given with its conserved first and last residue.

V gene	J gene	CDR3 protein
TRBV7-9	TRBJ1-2	CASSYDVSYGYTF
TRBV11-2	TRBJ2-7	CASSWTRTSEQYF
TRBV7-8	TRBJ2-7	CASTKHTSLGTSGRYEQYF
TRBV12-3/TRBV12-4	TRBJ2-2	CASSWIPGLADTGELFF
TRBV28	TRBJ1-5	CASSLGTGPGNQPQHF
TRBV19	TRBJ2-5	CASSGRRETQYF
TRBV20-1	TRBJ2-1	CSAASGSGSSYNEQFF
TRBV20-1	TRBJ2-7	CSAYPRLAEYEQYF
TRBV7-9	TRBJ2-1	CASSSSGKTNEQFF
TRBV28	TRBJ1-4	CASSPRRGETEKLFF
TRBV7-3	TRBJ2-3	CASSREGARTDTQYF
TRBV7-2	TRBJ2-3	CASSKDYRTDTQYF
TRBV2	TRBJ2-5	CASSEAPSSLGETQYF
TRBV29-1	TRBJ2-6	CSVLSPSGANVLTF
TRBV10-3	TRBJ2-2	CAIGQGANTGELFF
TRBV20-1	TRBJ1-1	CSAGVRTEAFF
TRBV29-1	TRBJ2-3	CSVAPTGKGTDTQYF
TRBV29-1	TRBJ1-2	CSVEQGLGGYTF
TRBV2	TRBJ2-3	CASSEMEAGGLTDTQYF
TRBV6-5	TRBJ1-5	CASSWTANQPQHF
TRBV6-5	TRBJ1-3	CASSSNRVKRRNTIYF
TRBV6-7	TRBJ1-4	CASNPDRGADDRTNEKLFF
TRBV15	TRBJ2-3	CATSPESFSGTGGSSGLYF
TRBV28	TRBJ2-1	CASSRTGNFEQFF
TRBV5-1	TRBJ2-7	CASSLADPSYEQYF
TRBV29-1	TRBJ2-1	CSVEEGTTASYNEQFF
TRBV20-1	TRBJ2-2	CSAPASTKTGELFF
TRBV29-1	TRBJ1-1	CSVVRDRLDTEAFF
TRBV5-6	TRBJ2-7	CASSLGGQGIYEKYF
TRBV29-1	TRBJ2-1	CSGQGNEQFF
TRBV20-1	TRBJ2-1	CSARGLRSYNEQFF
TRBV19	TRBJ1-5	CASRGSNQPQHF
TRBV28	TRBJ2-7	CASGLGWGVYEQYF
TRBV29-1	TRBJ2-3	CSVVFPDTQYF
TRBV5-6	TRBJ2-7	CASSPTAGTYEQYF
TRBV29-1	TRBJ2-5	CSVWLAGEVQTKETQYF
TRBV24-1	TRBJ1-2	CATSDRPGGYTF
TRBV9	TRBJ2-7	CASSASGYEQYF
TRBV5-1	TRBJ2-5	CASSSGIRETQYF
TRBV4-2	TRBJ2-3	CASSRGVGDTQYF